This is a list of T cell receptor beta chains from one sample in a study of T cells in narcolepsy. Profiling relied on immunoSEQ multiplex PCR, and the TCRdb table lists in-frame clones only, not all of them. The sample carries roughly 18,000 clones, around 86% recorded once. Sequencing was carried out using memory (CD45RA-) CD4+ T cells from blood. These receptors originate from a human donor in good health. Each CDR3 is given with its conserved first and last residue. Fields, in order: J gene, V gene, D gene, clone size, CDR3 DNA, CDR3 protein. The D gene is left open where the match is weak. The size field is filled for only some rows; it gives once, few, many or a size class.

TRBJ1-2 TRBV2 - - TGTGCCAGCAGTGCTCTCCACAGGGTAGCTCTATATGGCTACACCTTC CASSALHRVALYGYTF
TRBJ2-2 TRBV5-1 TRBD2 - TGCGCCAGCAGCTTGGCGGGTCTAGCGGGAGTCTCCGGGGAGCTGTTTTTT CASSLAGLAGVSGELFF
TRBJ1-1 TRBV6-1 - - TGTGCCACCAGGGACGTGAACACTGAAGCTTTCTTT CATRDVNTEAFF
TRBJ2-3 TRBV7-2 - - TGTGCCAGCAGCCGACCTAGTAGGATGGGCACAGATACGCAGTATTTT CASSRPSRMGTDTQYF
TRBJ1-2 TRBV30 - once TGTGCCTGGAAGGAGACCGCGGACTATGGCTACACCTTC CAWKETADYGYTF
TRBJ1-1 TRBV5-1 - - TGCGCCAGCAGCTTGGAGGATTCAAACACTGAAGCTTTCTTT CASSLEDSNTEAFF
TRBJ1-4 TRBV30 - - TGTGCCTGGAGTCAGGGGACGGGTGAAAAACTGTTTTTT CAWSQGTGEKLFF
TRBJ2-6 TRBV5-1 TRBD1 - TGCGCCAGCAGCTTGACGGGACAGCGCTCTGGGGCCAACGTCCTGACTTTC CASSLTGQRSGANVLTF
TRBJ1-1 TRBV6-1 - - TGTGCCAGCTGCAAGGGGACGAACACTGAAGCTTTCTTT CASCKGTNTEAFF
TRBJ2-3 TRBV18 - - TGTGCCAGCTCACCTGGGCTGAGCCGCGATACGCAGTATTTT CASSPGLSRDTQYF
TRBJ2-1 TRBV19 - - TGTGCCAGTAGTGAGGCGTTACGCAATGAGCAGTTCTTC CASSEALRNEQFF
TRBJ2-1 TRBV10-3 - - TGTGCCATCAGTGAGTCGCCTAGCAGATACAATGAGCAGTTCTTC CAISESPSRYNEQFF
TRBJ2-5 TRBV11-3 - - TGTGCCAGCACCAATGAAGGGGGAGGTATGGAGACCCAGTACTTC CASTNEGGGMETQYF
TRBJ2-7 TRBV19 TRBD1 once TGTGCCAGTAGTTATTCCCCACCGGGACAGTTCTACGAGCAGTACTTC CASSYSPPGQFYEQYF
TRBJ2-3 TRBV5-1 - - TGCGCCAGCAGCCCCGGACAGTCAGCGGCGACAGATACGCAGTATTTT CASSPGQSAATDTQYF
TRBJ2-3 TRBV2 - - TGTGCCAGCAGGCGGATTTCCAGCACAGATACGCAGTATTTT CASRRISSTDTQYF
TRBJ2-2 TRBV6-4 - - TGTGCCAGCAGTGGTCCCGGGGGGGAGCTGTTTTTT CASSGPGGELFF
TRBJ2-7 TRBV14 - - TGTGCCAGCAGCCAATTTGCCCAGAGCGAGCAGTACTTC CASSQFAQSEQYF
TRBJ1-3 TRBV30 - - TGTGCCTGGAGAGCAGGGTCTGGAAACACCATATATTTT CAWRAGSGNTIYF
TRBJ2-4 TRBV11-2 - few TGTGCCAGCAGCCCAAACCCCTCGCAGCCCATTCAGTACTTC CASSPNPSQPIQYF
TRBJ1-1 TRBV30 TRBD1 - TGTGCCTGGAGTGTCCCCGGGACAGGGGGCCTTAGTGAAGCTTTCTTT CAWSVPGTGGLSEAFF
TRBJ2-2 TRBV5-1 TRBD1 - TGCGCCAGCAGCTCCGCCGGGACAGCGGACACCGGGGAGCTGTTTTTT CASSSAGTADTGELFF
TRBJ2-5 TRBV5-1 - few TGCGCCAGCAGCTCGAGGGGGGGTCAGGGGACCCAGTACTTC CASSSRGGQGTQYF
TRBJ2-1 TRBV4-3 - - TGCGCCAGCAGCCAGGATTTGATTAGCAATGAGCAGTTCTTC CASSQDLISNEQFF
TRBJ2-2 TRBV7-8 TRBD1 - TGTGCCAGCAGAGAACAGGGGGCGCTCACCGGGGAGCTGTTTTTT CASREQGALTGELFF
TRBJ2-1 TRBV7-9 TRBD2 - TGTGCCAGCAGCTCGGGACTAGCGGGGGGCCGGGAGCAGTTCTTC CASSSGLAGGREQFF
TRBJ1-6 TRBV27 TRBD1 - TGTGCCAGCAGTATGGGACAGCAAAATTCACCCCTCCACTTT CASSMGQQNSPLHF
TRBJ1-1 TRBV4-1 - - TGCGCCAGCAGCCCCCTATTGTTGGGTAGGGTGGGGAACACTGAAGCTTTCTTT CASSPLLLGRVGNTEAFF
TRBJ2-1 TRBV9 - once TGTGCCAGCAGCGCACGAGGACCCGTTTATGAGCAGTTCTTC CASSARGPVYEQFF
TRBJ2-3 TRBV7-9 TRBD2 - TGTGCCAGCAGCCCTTGGCGGGAGAGCACAGATACGCAGTATTTT CASSPWRESTDTQYF
TRBJ1-1 TRBV7-9 - few TGTGCCAGCAGCTTACAGGGCCAAGAGACTGAAGCTTTCTTT CASSLQGQETEAFF
TRBJ2-1 TRBV6-1 TRBD1 - TGTGCCAGCAGAGAACGGCAGGGGGCATGGAATGAGCAGTTCTTC CASRERQGAWNEQFF
TRBJ1-4 TRBV6-6 - few TGTGCCAGCAAAAAGTTAAGGGAGGATGAAAAACTGTTTTTT CASKKLREDEKLFF
TRBJ2-2 TRBV14 - - TGTGCCAGCAGCCAAAGACAGAAAACCGGGGAGCTGTTTTTT CASSQRQKTGELFF
TRBJ2-7 TRBV5-1 - few TGCGCCAGCAGCTTGGGCCAGGGGGGGGGAGAGCAGTACTTC CASSLGQGGGEQYF
TRBJ2-1 TRBV7-9 TRBD1 - TGTGCCAGCAGCTCCGGACAGGGGGCCTATGAGCAGTTCTTC CASSSGQGAYEQFF
TRBJ1-6 TRBV5-1 TRBD1 - TGCGCCAGCGGCTCAACAGGGGATAATTCACCCCTCCACTTT CASGSTGDNSPLHF
TRBJ1-1 TRBV12-5 - - TGTGCTAGTGGTTCAAACCTTATGAACACTGAAGCTTTCTTT CASGSNLMNTEAFF
TRBJ2-3 TRBV7-9 - few TGTGCCAGCAGCTTCTTCCTTACAGATACGCAGTATTTT CASSFFLTDTQYF
TRBJ1-2 TRBV6-6 TRBD1 - TGTGCCAGCCAAGAGCCGGGGACAGGGAGCTATGGCTACACCTTC CASQEPGTGSYGYTF
TRBJ1-6 TRBV27 TRBD1 - TGTGCCAGCAGTCCTTGGACAGGAGGTGGCTCCTATAATTCACCCCTCCACTTT CASSPWTGGGSYNSPLHF
TRBJ2-7 TRBV6-5 - - TGTGCCAGCCTGAGAGCCTACGAGCAGTACTTC CASLRAYEQYF
TRBJ2-7 TRBV13 TRBD1 - TGTGCCAGCAGCTTATGGGACAGCTACTACGAGCAGTACTTC CASSLWDSYYEQYF
TRBJ1-6 TRBV12-5 - - TGTGCTAGTGGTTTGGGAGACCCACGCTCACCCCTCCACTTT CASGLGDPRSPLHF
TRBJ1-1 TRBV19 - - TGTGCCAGCATCAAACCTGCGGGGGGGTTGAACACTGAAGCTTTCTTT CASIKPAGGLNTEAFF
TRBJ2-7 TRBV6-6 - few TGTGCCAGCAGTCATCAAACAGGGTACTCCTACGAGCAGTACTTC CASSHQTGYSYEQYF
TRBJ2-7 TRBV6-1 TRBD2 - TGTGCCAGCATTCTGACTAGCGCTCACTACGAGCAGTACTTC CASILTSAHYEQYF
TRBJ2-5 TRBV7-2 - - TGTGCCAGCAGCGTAGTGGGGGGGGCCCGGGAGACCCAGTACTTC CASSVVGGARETQYF
TRBJ1-6 TRBV6-5 - - TGTGCCAGCAAGGACGGTTCACCCCTCCACTTT CASKDGSPLHF
TRBJ1-1 TRBV11-2 - - TGTGCCAGCAGCTTAACAGGGAAGAACACTGAAGCTTTCTTT CASSLTGKNTEAFF
TRBJ2-7 TRBV5-1 TRBD2 - TGCGCCAGCAGCTGGACCGGGACTAGGATTTACGAGCAGTACTTC CASSWTGTRIYEQYF
TRBJ1-1 TRBV10-3 TRBD1 few TGTGCCATCAGTGCCCGGACAGGCGTGACAACTGAAGCTTTCTTT CAISARTGVTTEAFF
TRBJ1-2 TRBV11-2 - - TGTGCCAGCAGCCTAACAGGCGTGAACTATGGCTACACCTTC CASSLTGVNYGYTF
TRBJ2-7 TRBV7-2 TRBD2 - TGTGCCAGCAGCCCCAAAGTCCCCGCTAGCGGGAGGGCCTACGAGCAGTACTTC CASSPKVPASGRAYEQYF
TRBJ2-5 TRBV5-4 - once TGTGCCAGCAGCTTGGCCCCCGTGGAGACCCAGTACTTC CASSLAPVETQYF
TRBJ2-1 TRBV7-7 TRBD2 - TGTGCTAGCAGCCCTGGACTAGCGGACTACAATGAGCAGTTCTTC CASSPGLADYNEQFF
TRBJ2-3 TRBV11-3 TRBD2 once TGTGCCAGCAGCTTCGGGACTAGCAGCACAGATACGCAGTATTTT CASSFGTSSTDTQYF